This passage covers 14 T cell receptor beta chains from one sample sequenced in a study of monozygotic twins with inflammatory bowel disease. TCRdb re-called the 5' RACE reads; one entry per CDR3 protein, DNA not given. The sample has about 450,000 distinct CDR3 sequences. The source material was blood. These receptors all come from a human donor with ulcerative colitis or Crohn's disease, or a healthy co-twin of an affected twin (not recorded which).

The V gene is TRBV20-1, the J gene TRBJ2-7; TCRdb reports TRBD1, a call that lacks DNA to check it against. Germline V gene data show CDR1 as DFQATT and CDR2 as SNEGSKA (reference sequence). The CDR3 is 13 residues long. The chain's CDR3 is CSAPGGSSYEQYF.

This CDR3 is CAAHPGLAGGGNEQFF. The chain has TRBV6-5 and TRBJ2-1; the TCRdb call, TRBD2, lacks DNA for checking. Germline CDR1 MNHEY, CDR2 SVGAGI. CDR3 length: 16 residues.

This chain links TRBV5-1 with TRBJ1-1; absent DNA, TCRdb's TRBD1 call cannot be checked. Germline lookup yields CDR1 SGHRS and CDR2 YFSETQ. CDR3 length equals 15 residues. CDR3 in amino acids: CASSLNGAVNTEAFF.

This chain connects TRBV7-8 to TRBJ2-2; checking the TCRdb D call of TRBD2 is not possible without DNA. The germline gives CDR1 SGHVS, CDR2 FQNEAQ. This CDR3 region has 17 residues. The CDR3 spells CASSLGSGAASPGELFF.

V and J are TRBV29-1 and TRBJ2-2. Germline assignment: CDR1 SQVTM and CDR2 ANQGSEA. The CDR3 totals 14 residues. The chain's CDR3 is CSVEEFLGTGELFF.

This chain connects TRBV14 to TRBJ2-1; no DNA is available, so the TRBD1 call from TCRdb remains unchecked. The V gene's germline CDR1 is SGHDN and CDR2 FVKESK. The CDR3 length is 14 residues. The CDR3 here is CASSRSGGRDEQFF.

The rearrangement uses TRBV5-1 and TRBJ1-3. The CDR3 runs 14 residues. The germline CDR1 and CDR2 sequences are SGHRS and YFSETQ. The CDR3 sequence: CASSPQDSGNTIYF.

J is TRBJ2-2 and V is TRBV2; TCRdb's D call, TRBD2, is unchecked because there is no DNA. This CDR3 contains 15 residues. Germline CDR1 is SNHLY and CDR2 is FYNNEI. CDR3 residues: CASSPLPADTGELFF.

V is TRBV7-3 and J is TRBJ2-2; the D gene TCRdb calls, TRBD2, cannot be checked with no DNA. The CDR3 has 12 residues. Germline V gene data show CDR1 as SGHTA and CDR2 as FQGTGA. The CDR3 is CASRRESGELFF.

The V and J genes are TRBV21-1 and TRBJ1-1; no DNA is available, so the TRBD1 call from TCRdb remains unchecked. TRBV21-1 is recorded as a pseudogene. This CDR3 has 17 residues. CDR3 in amino acids: CASSPLIGARGKTEAFF.

This rearrangement joins TRBV18 to TRBJ2-5. The CDR3 length is 14 residues. CDR1 and CDR2 (germline): KGHSH, LQKENI. CDR3 sequence: CASGTLRAQETQYF. The whole variable domain, filled in from reference TRBV18 and TRBJ2-5, reads NAGVMQNPRHLVRRRGQEARLRCSPMKGHSHVYWYRQLPEEGLKFMVYLQKENIIDESGMPKERFSAEFPKEGPSILRIQQVVRGDSAAYFCASGTLRAQETQYFGPGTRLLVL.

The chain uses TRBV29-1 and TRBJ2-3. CDR1 is SQVTM, CDR2 ANQGSEA, per germline. The CDR3 spans 15 residues. CDR3 residues: CSVEVMDPVADTQYF.

V usage is TRBV9 and J usage is TRBJ2-2. There are 14 residues in the CDR3. The germline V gene has CDR1 SGDLS and CDR2 YYNGEE. The chain's CDR3 is CASRAGSSTGELFF.

The V call is TRBV30, the J call TRBJ1-1. This CDR3 contains 13 residues. In germline, CDR1 is GTSNPN, CDR2 SVGIG (reference sequence). The CDR3 here is CAWRSMMNTEAFF.